The clone carrying this T cell receptor (beta chain) was counted once. No antigen is known for it. The record originates from a study of T cells in Graves' hyperthyroidism and ophthalmopathy. Study results and limitations: The blood repertoire included most of the expanded thyroid clonotypes above 0.001.

Per the germline V gene, CDR1 is DFQATT and CDR2 is SNEGSKA (reference sequence). This CDR3 region has 17 residues. The V gene end was trimmed by 6 bases and the J gene end by 4 bases; junction bases not matched to a gene: 17. RNA transcripts served as the template for amplifying TCR beta CDR3 regions. The TCR CDR3 was amplified in a first-round RT-PCR using the HTBI primer set. One entry per CDR3 protein results from TCRdb running MiXCR on the multiplex PCR reads. Of some 500,000 distinct CDR3 sequences listed, approximately 15% are singletons. The TCR comes from a young woman with Graves' hyperthyroidism. The chain uses TRBV20-1 and TRBJ2-3; 9 bases line up with TRBD2. The sample comprised blood. In nucleotides, the CDR3 is TGCAGTGCAAGTCTAGCCCTCGGGCGGGAGGGCGCAGATACGCAGTATTTT. The encoded protein is CSASLALGREGADTQYF.